These 2 T cell receptor beta chains originate from one sample sequenced in a study of shared clonotypes between healthy human individuals. Using immunoSEQ multiplex PCR, the repertoire was profiled, and TCRdb retains in-frame clones only, with some absent. The table lists 110,000 or so clones, around 65% of them singletons. Sequencing used memory CD8+ T cells sorted from blood. Subset noted: CD45RO+ cells pooled with CCR7-negative TemRA cells. The receptors derive from a woman in her 30s in good health.

The chain combines TRBV6-5 with TRBJ2-5, with D perhaps being TRBD1 or TRBD2 (5 bases each). The J call is doubtful: the DNA matches TRBJ2-7 better. Germline assignment: CDR1 MNHEY and CDR2 SVGAGI. The CDR3 is 14 amino acids. The CDR3 here is CASSSGTGIYEQYF. CDR3 nucleotides: TGTGCCAGCAGTTCCGGGACCGGAATCTACGAGCAGTACTTC.

This clone was counted many times. The rearrangement uses TRBV6-1 and TRBJ2-6; the match to TRBD1 covers 7 bases. CDR3 length: 15 amino acids. Trimming removed 8 bases from V and 0 bases from J; junction bases left unmatched: 4. Germline loops: CDR1 MNHNS, CDR2 SASEGT. The CDR3 DNA follows: TGTGCCAGCGGACAGGACCTCTCTGGGGCCAACGTCCTGACTTTC. It specifies CASGQDLSGANVLTF.